This T cell receptor (beta chain) comes out of a study of metastatic and nonmetastatic thyroid tumors. This clone showed up many times. TCRdb reassembled clones from the PCR reads with MiXCR. The table has 89,000 or so clones, about 9.1% seen once. V trimming: 6 bases; J trimming: 7 bases; junction bases outside the gene matches: 8. CDR1 is LNHDA, CDR2 SQIVND, per germline (reference sequence). This CDR3 is built from 14 residues. Nobody among the patients had been given any treatment before thyroid surgery. This TCR was recovered from a female donor with papillary thyroid cancer or a benign thyroid nodule (not recorded which). Some clones in this sample may be carry-over from other donors' samples. Sequenced material: blood. The chain is built from TRBV19 and TRBJ1-2, with TRBD1 matching over 10 bases. CDR3 in amino acids: CASSRDRGRGGYTF. The CDR3 coding sequence is TGTGCCAGTAGCCGGGACAGGGGACGTGGTGGCTACACCTTC.